Below, 21 T cell receptor beta chains from the same sample are listed, as sequenced in a study of shared clonotypes between healthy human individuals. Profiled with immunoSEQ multiplex PCR; TCRdb holds only in-frame clones, not every one. The data contain about 1.9 million clones, about 93% of them singletons. Naive CD8 populations comprised CD45RO-negative cells positively selected for CCR7, excluding terminally differentiated effector memory CD45RA+ cells. Sequenced sample: naive CD8+ T cells from PBMCs. All receptors come from a man aged 18 to 30 in good health. Some clones in this sample may be carry-over from other donors' samples.

The gene calls are TRBV6-5 and TRBJ1-2; 7 bases agree with TRBD1. The CDR3 extends over 14 amino acids. The V gene end was trimmed by 6 bases and the J gene end by 3 bases; junction bases not matched to a gene: 7. The germline gives CDR1 MNHEY, CDR2 SVGAGI. The CDR3: CASRDPDRHYGYTF. DNA for the CDR3: TGTGCCAGCAGAGACCCGGACAGGCACTATGGCTACACCTTC.

This chain joins TRBV7-9 and TRBJ2-5, with D maybe TRBD1 (6 bases). The germline V gene encodes CDR1 SEHNR and CDR2 FQNEAQ (reference sequence). The ends were cut back, 1 base at V and 2 bases at J, with 17 bases in the middle. The CDR3 consists of 17 residues. The CDR3 reads CASSLGHRVFQQETQYF. The CDR3 DNA sequence: TGTGCCAGCAGCTTAGGGCACAGGGTATTCCAACAAGAGACCCAGTACTTC.

CDR3 DNA sequence: TGTGCCAGTAGCCTGGGCAGGGGAGGCACAGATACGCAGTATTTT. Translated: CASSLGRGGTDTQYF. The chain combines TRBV19 with TRBJ2-3; D is possibly TRBD1 (6 bases). With 6 bases removed from V and 1 base from J, the gap between germline ends came to 14 bases. Germline V gene sequence: CDR1 LNHDA, CDR2 SQIVND (reference sequence). CDR3 size: 15 residues.

J is TRBJ2-3 and V is TRBV4-1, with 10 positions matching TRBD2. CDR1 MGHRA and CDR2 YSYEKL come from the germline V gene. The CDR3 is 20 amino acids. V trimming: 4 bases; J trimming: 4 bases; junction bases outside the gene matches: 20. As DNA, the CDR3 is TGCGCCAGCAGCCTGGACGCACTAGCGGGGTATACCCTCTACGCAGATACGCAGTATTTT. Protein: CASSLDALAGYTLYADTQYF.

V is TRBV27 and J is TRBJ2-7, with 7 nucleotides matching TRBD1. From germline, CDR1 is MNHEY and CDR2 SMNVEV (reference sequence). The CDR3 has 14 amino acids. J gave up 2 bases and V 7 bases, and 8 bases lay outside the gene matches. The CDR3 protein is CASNNRDSPYEQYF. CDR3 coding DNA: TGTGCCAGCAACAACCGGGACAGTCCCTACGAGCAGTACTTC.

The chain is built from TRBV9 and TRBJ1-2; 8 bases align to TRBD1. Germline-derived CDR1 and CDR2 are SGDLS and YYNGEE. CDR3 length: 14 amino acids. The V gene end was trimmed by 3 bases and the J gene end by 7 bases; junction bases not matched to a gene: 8. Written as DNA, the CDR3 is TGTGCCAGCAGCGATTCAACAGGGGGGTCTGGCTACACCTTC. Its translation is CASSDSTGGSGYTF.

The chain couples TRBV7-2 to TRBJ2-2; TRBD2 matches 7 bases. V lost 8 bases and J lost 0; bases outside the gene matches: 6. This CDR3 spans 15 amino acids. The V gene's germline CDR1 is SGHTA and CDR2 FQGNSA. DNA for the CDR3: TGTGCCAGCCTTCGGACTAGATCGAACACCGGGGAGCTGTTTTTT. It encodes CASLRTRSNTGELFF. The full variable domain, in which reference TRBV7-2 and TRBJ2-2 provide the parts outside the CDR3, is GAGVSQSPSNKVTEKGKDVELRCDPISGHTALYWYRQSLGQGLEFLIYFQGNSAPDKSGLPSDRFSAERTGGSVSTLTIQRTQQEDSAVYLCASLRTRSNTGELFFGEGSRLTVL.

With regard to this clone: The same CDR3 is also encoded by other DNA sequences in this sample. The J gene is TRBJ2-7, the V gene TRBV27, with TRBD2 matching over 14 bases. With V trimmed by 6 bases and J by 6 bases, 7 bases remained unmatched. This CDR3 contains 15 residues. Germline CDR1 reads MNHEY; CDR2 reads SMNVEV (reference sequence). CDR3 nucleotides: TGTGCCAGCAGCCAAGGGACTAGCGGGAGTGGCGAGCAGTACTTC. Its translation: CASSQGTSGSGEQYF.

The V and J genes are TRBV7-6 and TRBJ2-1, with 8 bases lining up with TRBD2. Unmatched junction bases numbered 8, after V lost 1 base and J lost 9 bases. The CDR3 runs 15 residues. Germline values: CDR1 SGHVS, CDR2 FNYEAQ. CDR3 in amino acids: CASSLGREAAVEQFF. The DNA for the CDR3 is TGTGCCAGCAGCTTAGGGCGGGAGGCCGCGGTTGAGCAGTTCTTC.

The chain recombines TRBV4-3 with TRBJ2-7, with TRBD2 matching over 10 bases. The CDR3 extends over 15 amino acids. Trimming cost V 4 bases and J 2 bases; bases outside gene matches: 5. Germline CDR1 LGHNA, CDR2 YSLEER. CDR3 DNA sequence: TGCGCCAGCAGCCCTAGCGGGAGTGGGCCCTACGAGCAGTACTTC. It specifies CASSPSGSGPYEQYF.

This chain uses TRBV7-9 with TRBJ2-7, with a tentative D call TRBD1 (5 bases). This CDR3 is 16 amino acids long. Germline V CDR1 and CDR2: SEHNR, FQNEAQ (reference sequence). V gave up 4 bases and J gave up 2 bases, with 18 bases separating them. CDR3 sequence: CASSYPPDITPYEQYF. The CDR3 DNA reads TGTGCCAGCAGCTACCCCCCGGACATAACCCCCTACGAGCAGTACTTC.

This clone was detected once. The chain uses TRBV4-3 and TRBJ2-7; the D is unclear. With 0 bases removed from V and 2 bases from J, the gap between germline ends came to 5 bases. Germline assignment: CDR1 LGHNA and CDR2 YSLEER. This CDR3 is 13 amino acids long. CDR3 DNA: TGCGCCAGCAGCCAAGATGTCACCTACGAGCAGTACTTC. Its translation: CASSQDVTYEQYF.

This clone was observed a handful of times. The CDR3 here is CASSQVTIAGESGELFF. The CDR3 nucleotides are TGCGCCAGCAGCCAAGTAACAATAGCGGGAGAGAGCGGGGAGCTGTTTTTT. The V gene is TRBV4-1, the J gene TRBJ2-2; 9 bases match TRBD2. Germline CDR1 reads MGHRA; CDR2 reads YSYEKL. This CDR3 has 17 residues. V was pared by 1 base and J by 7 bases, with 10 bases of the junction left unmatched.

This chain links TRBV5-5 with TRBJ1-4; the D gene is possibly TRBD1 (6 bases). The CDR3 runs 13 residues. The V gene's germline CDR1 is SGHKS and CDR2 YYEKEE (reference sequence). V was shortened by 3 bases and J by 6 bases, with 9 bases between the two germline ends. CDR3 loop: CASSSAGDEKLFF. The DNA of the CDR3 is TGTGCCAGCAGCTCTGCAGGGGATGAAAAACTGTTTTTT.

This chain joins TRBV5-4 and TRBJ1-1; 10 positions agree with TRBD1. The CDR3 consists of 15 residues. Trimming took 0 bases from V and 4 from J; bases not matched to a gene: 3. Germline CDR1 SGHNT, CDR2 YYREEE (reference sequence). CDR3: CASSLGTGGVTEAFF. CDR3 bases: TGTGCCAGCAGCTTGGGGACAGGGGGGGTCACTGAAGCTTTCTTT.

This sequence joins TRBV5-4 and TRBJ2-6; D not resolved. Germline loops: CDR1 SGHNT, CDR2 YYREEE (reference sequence). The ends were cut back, 0 bases at V and 0 bases at J, with 10 bases in the middle. The CDR3 spans 17 residues. CDR3 sequence (DNA): TGTGCCAGCAGCTTGGAACCCCTACTCTCTGGGGCCAACGTCCTGACTTTC. Protein sequence: CASSLEPLLSGANVLTF.

The chain combines TRBV20-1 with TRBJ2-1, with D hard to call. CDR3 length: 11 amino acids. V lost 0 bases and J 8 bases, leaving 5 bases between the germline ends. Germline lookup yields CDR1 DFQATT and CDR2 SNEGSKA (reference sequence). The DNA for the CDR3 is TGCAGTGCTAGAGAAGTCCATGAGCAGTTCTTC. Translated, it gives CSAREVHEQFF.

The rearrangement links TRBV25-1 to TRBJ1-1, with D possibly matching TRBD1 (5 bases). The CDR3 runs to 12 residues. Germline V gives CDR1 MGHDK, CDR2 SYGVNS. Trimming stripped 3 bases from V and 5 bases from J, with 7 bases between. The CDR3 region has the DNA TGTGCCAGCAGTGACTGGGGGACTGAAGCTTTCTTT. Protein: CASSDWGTEAFF.

V usage is TRBV11-3 and J usage is TRBJ2-3; the match to TRBD2 covers 8 bases. Germline V lookup: CDR1 SGHNT, CDR2 YENEEA. The CDR3 extends over 18 amino acids. V shed 5 bases and J 5 bases; nucleotides not matched to a gene: 18. The CDR3 nucleotides are TGTGCCAGCAGCATCGGGGGTCTACAGCGGGAGAGGAAAGATACGCAGTATTTT. As protein: CASSIGGLQRERKDTQYF.

The V and J genes are TRBV4-1 and TRBJ1-1; TRBD1 matches 7 bases. This CDR3 comprises 12 residues. Germline trimming cut 4 bases from V and 5 bases from J; bases unmatched to any gene: 1. Germline assignment: CDR1 MGHRA and CDR2 YSYEKL. The CDR3 here is CASSPRGTEAFF. The CDR3 bases are TGCGCCAGCAGCCCCAGGGGGACTGAAGCTTTCTTT.

The J gene is TRBJ2-3, the V gene TRBV4-1; 9 nucleotides agree with TRBD2. The germline gives CDR1 MGHRA, CDR2 YSYEKL. Trimming removed 2 bases from V and 3 bases from J; junction bases left unmatched: 6. CDR3 length equals 16 residues. The CDR3 reads CASSQTRREGTDTQYF. The CDR3 DNA is TGCGCCAGCAGCCAAACGCGGCGGGAGGGAACAGATACGCAGTATTTT.